This passage covers 30 T cell receptor beta chains from one sample sequenced in a study of CD8+ T cells in alopecia areata. RNA extraction and reverse transcription yielded cDNA as sequencing template. Repertoires were generated with immunoSEQ multiplex PCR, while TCRdb's copy carries only in-frame clones and drops some. Among about 190,000 clones listed, 64% were seen once. As to treatment: oral pan-JAK inhibitor, 5-10 mg twice daily. This specimen was CD4+ T cells sorted from blood, taken at week 4, from a patient treated with tofacitinib. The source is a human donor with alopecia areata.

The V gene is TRBV7-8, the J gene TRBJ2-1; a possible D gene is TRBD2 (7 bases). The CDR3 loop spans 15 amino acids. The ends were cut back, 5 bases at V and 2 bases at J, with 13 bases in the middle. Germline assignment: CDR1 SGHVS and CDR2 FQNEAQ. This CDR3 is CASSTRGQPYNEQFF. CDR3 coding DNA: TGTGCCAGCAGCACGCGGGGGCAGCCCTACAATGAGCAGTTCTTC.

The rearrangement links TRBV30 to TRBJ2-6; TRBD1 might be the D (5 bases). This CDR3 comprises 16 residues. The V end lost 0 bases, the J end lost 4 bases, and 13 bases lay between the germline ends. Germline V CDR1 and CDR2: GTSNPN, SVGIG (reference sequence). In nucleotides, the CDR3 is TGTGCCTGGAGTGTAATGGCAGGGAAAGGGGCCAACGTCCTGACTTTC. This sequence encodes CAWSVMAGKGANVLTF.

The chain uses TRBV19 and TRBJ1-2, with D unclear. CDR3 length equals 14 residues. In germline, CDR1 is LNHDA, CDR2 SQIVND (reference sequence). Trimming took 10 bases from V and 5 from J, leaving 20 bases between them. CDR3 residues: CATADLGRSYGYTF. Written as DNA, the CDR3 is TGTGCCACCGCGGATTTGGGCAGAAGTTATGGCTACACCTTC. The complete variable domain, with remaining parts taken from reference TRBV19 and TRBJ1-2, reads DGGITQSPKYLFRKEGQNVTLSCEQNLNHDAMYWYRQDPGQGLRLIYYSQIVNDFQKGDIAEGYSVSREKKESFPLTVTSAQKNPTAFYLCATADLGRSYGYTFGSGTRLTVV.

The CDR3 nucleotides are TGTGCCAGCAGCCCGATGGTGGGGAATGAGCAGTTCTTC. Translation gives CASSPMVGNEQFF. The V and J genes are TRBV7-2 and TRBJ2-1; no definite D call. Germline V gene lookup returns CDR1 SGHTA and CDR2 FQGNSA. The V gene lost 5 bases and the J gene lost 7 bases, with 12 bases spanning the gap. This CDR3 has 13 residues.

This chain connects TRBV29-1 to TRBJ2-7; no reliable D call. CDR3 length equals 13 residues. Trimming took off 0 bases at V and 9 bases at J, with 15 bases between the two ends. Germline V gives CDR1 SQVTM, CDR2 ANQGSEA. CDR3 amino acids: CSVEESGGVRQYF. CDR3 coding DNA: TGCAGCGTTGAAGAATCAGGTGGGGTCCGGCAGTACTTC.

This chain uses TRBV30 with TRBJ2-6, with a possible D match to TRBD1 (5 bases). Trimming cost V 0 bases and J 0 bases, with 15 bases left between them. The germline gives CDR1 GTSNPN, CDR2 SVGIG (reference sequence). This CDR3 has 18 amino acids. CDR3 residues: CAWSVLNNRISGANVLTF. CDR3 DNA sequence: TGTGCCTGGAGTGTACTTAACAACAGGATCTCTGGGGCCAACGTCCTGACTTTC.

This clone was seen more than once but under ten times. J is TRBJ1-5 and V is TRBV9; no clear D gene. Germline V gene data show CDR1 as SGDLS and CDR2 as YYNGEE. Between the trimmed V and J ends, which lost 4 bases and 3 bases, there was a span of 11 bases. CDR3 length equals 14 residues. CDR3: CASSPDGYNQPQHF. CDR3 coding DNA: TGTGCCAGCAGCCCGGACGGTTACAATCAGCCCCAGCATTTT.

In this sample, this clone turned up a few times. CDR3 amino acids: CASSHRQGGNQPQHF. The CDR3 coding sequence is TGTGCCAGCAGCCACCGACAGGGCGGTAATCAGCCCCAGCATTTT. The chain combines TRBV21-1 with TRBJ1-5; the D call of TRBD1 is as the table states it, not checked on the DNA. TRBV21-1 is annotated as a pseudogene. This CDR3 has 15 amino acids.

This chain connects TRBV29-1 to TRBJ2-3; possible D gene TRBD1, 5 bases. The CDR3 is 13 amino acids. Germline CDR1 and CDR2: SQVTM and ANQGSEA. Trimming took off 3 bases at V and 2 bases at J, with 9 bases between the two ends. The DNA of the CDR3 is TGCAGCGTTGACCCAGGGCACACAGATACGCAGTATTTT. This gives the protein CSVDPGHTDTQYF.

In this sample, this clone turned up a few times. The chain employs TRBV6-1 and TRBJ1-5; maybe TRBD1 (6 bases). The V and J ends lost 6 bases and 8 bases respectively, with 20 bases between them. This CDR3 has 15 amino acids. Germline V lookup: CDR1 MNHNS, CDR2 SASEGT. As DNA, the CDR3 is TGTGCCAGCAGAGTCTCTACGGGGGGCAGAGAGCCCCAGCATTTT. This codes for CASRVSTGGREPQHF.

The CDR3 DNA follows: TGCAGCGTTTCCTCGGGCCTAAGCACAGATACGCAGTATTTT. Translating it yields CSVSSGLSTDTQYF. This chain links TRBV29-1 with TRBJ2-3, with D unresolved. The CDR3 has 14 amino acids. The V gene lost 5 bases and the J gene lost 0 bases, with 12 bases spanning the gap. Germline CDR1 is SQVTM and CDR2 is ANQGSEA.

This clone was found a few times. A read error may account for a junction end that differs from germline. The V gene is TRBV23-1, the J gene TRBJ1-1; 7 bases line up with TRBD1. TRBV23-1 is placed among ORFs of uncertain function. The CDR3 loop spans 12 amino acids. The CDR3 coding sequence is TGCGCCAGCAGTCAATCTGACAGGGAGCGTAACTTT. It specifies CASSQSDRERNF.

The chain carries TRBV10-3 and TRBJ2-3, with 9 nucleotides matching TRBD2. Germline CDR1 is ENHRY and CDR2 is SYGVKD. This CDR3 has 16 residues. The J segment lost 0 bases and the V segment lost 6 bases, leaving 7 bases of the junction unmatched. The CDR3 DNA sequence: TGTGCCATCAGCCCATTAGCGGGGGCTAGCACAGATACGCAGTATTTT. Its translation: CAISPLAGASTDTQYF.

The V call is TRBV6-1, the J call TRBJ1-5; D is ambiguous. Deletions cut 0 bases from V and 7 bases from J, with 13 bases between. Germline CDR1 MNHNS, CDR2 SASEGT. The CDR3 spans 15 residues. CDR3 in amino acids: CASSEAQDPGQPQHF. The DNA of the CDR3 is TGTGCCAGCAGTGAAGCTCAGGACCCCGGGCAGCCCCAGCATTTT.

This sequence joins TRBV4-3 and TRBJ2-7; the match to TRBD1 covers 8 bases. This CDR3 is 15 amino acids long. Germline CDR1 is LGHNA and CDR2 is YSLEER. Trimming at V came to 1 base and at J to 6 bases, leaving 8 bases not matched to a gene. CDR3 sequence (DNA): TGCGCCAGCAGCCAAGTCGGGCAGGGGGCGTCCGAGCAGTACTTC. Encoded protein: CASSQVGQGASEQYF.

The chain employs TRBV29-1 and TRBJ2-2; D remains ambiguous. CDR3 length: 14 amino acids. Trimming cost V 3 bases and J 3 bases, with 11 bases left between them. Germline V gene data show CDR1 as SQVTM and CDR2 as ANQGSEA. CDR3 DNA: TGCAGCGTTGACACTACCCCGCACACCGGGGAGCTGTTTTTT. This translates into CSVDTTPHTGELFF.

The chain joins TRBV29-1 to TRBJ1-5; D gene ambiguous. CDR3 size: 14 residues. Germline lookup yields CDR1 SQVTM and CDR2 ANQGSEA. Trimming removed 4 bases from V and 0 bases from J, with 10 bases in between. CDR3 protein: CSVVSKGSNQPQHF. CDR3 nucleotide sequence: TGCAGCGTTGTGTCGAAAGGTAGCAATCAGCCCCAGCATTTT. The whole variable domain, filled in from reference TRBV29-1 and TRBJ1-5, reads SAVISQKPSRDICQRGTSLTIQCQVDSQVTMMFWYRQQPGQSLTLIATANQGSEATYESGFVIDKFPISRPNLTFSTLTVSNMSPEDSSIYLCSVVSKGSNQPQHFGDGTRLSIL.

The CDR3 bases are TGCAGTGCGGAACGGGAGGATACGCAGTATTTT. Its translation is CSAEREDTQYF. The rearrangement uses TRBV20-1 and TRBJ2-3; possible D gene TRBD2, 6 bases. V lost 6 bases and J 6 bases, leaving 10 bases between the germline ends. Germline values: CDR1 DFQATT, CDR2 SNEGSKA (reference sequence). The CDR3 loop spans 11 amino acids.

V is TRBV29-1 and J is TRBJ2-1, with D uncertain. CDR1 is SQVTM and CDR2 is ANQGSEA in the germline V gene. Trimming left V 8 bases short and J 2 bases short, with 16 bases between. This CDR3 spans 14 amino acids. CDR3 loop: CSFSRGLAYNEQFF. The CDR3 DNA reads as TGCAGCTTCAGCAGAGGTCTTGCCTACAATGAGCAGTTCTTC.

This clone was seen a handful of times. The chain couples TRBV5-1 to TRBJ2-1; 9 positions match TRBD2. This CDR3 is 16 amino acids long. J gave up 3 bases and V 4 bases, and 8 bases lay outside the gene matches. Germline lookup yields CDR1 SGHRS and CDR2 YFSETQ. The chain's CDR3 is CASSILAGALYNEQFF. CDR3 coding DNA: TGCGCCAGCAGCATCTTAGCGGGGGCCCTCTACAATGAGCAGTTCTTC.

With regard to this clone: Other DNA sequences within the sample encode an identical CDR3. V is TRBV30 and J is TRBJ1-2; D unclear. Per the germline V gene, CDR1 is GTSNPN and CDR2 is SVGIG (reference sequence). V dropped 4 bases and J dropped 7 bases, with 13 bases sitting between them. There are 12 residues in the CDR3. In nucleotides, the CDR3 is TGTGCCTGGACCCGACTCACCCGTGGCTACACCTTC. Protein sequence: CAWTRLTRGYTF.

The chain joins TRBV30 to TRBJ2-7, with D unresolved. This CDR3 spans 12 amino acids. V lost 3 bases to trimming and J lost 8 bases, with 14 bases between them. CDR1 and CDR2 (germline): GTSNPN, SVGIG (reference sequence). The CDR3 is CAWSPIFGQQYF. The CDR3 DNA is TGTGCCTGGAGCCCTATTTTTGGACAGCAGTACTTC.

The chain carries TRBV18 and TRBJ1-2; 7 bases fit TRBD1. This CDR3 has 13 residues. Germline lookup yields CDR1 KGHSH and CDR2 LQKENI. V gave up 2 bases and J gave up 8 bases; unmatched junction bases: 5. CDR3 DNA: TGTGCCAGCTCACCAGGACAGGCCGCAGGCTACACCTTC. Translation gives CASSPGQAAGYTF.

The chain joins TRBV2 to TRBJ1-1, with unresolved D. V shed 3 bases and J shed 11 bases, with 22 bases lying between them. Germline V CDR1 and CDR2: SNHLY, FYNNEI. This CDR3 is 15 amino acids long. CDR3 amino acids: CASSDRASTTPDAFF. The CDR3 region has the DNA TGTGCCAGCAGTGATAGGGCCTCCACTACCCCGGACGCTTTCTTT.

The sample holds a few counts of this clone. The chain uses TRBV7-2 and TRBJ1-3, with D perhaps matching TRBD1 (6 bases). V lost 4 bases, J lost 1 base, and 11 bases lay in between. The germline CDR1 and CDR2 sequences are SGHTA and FQGNSA. The CDR3 runs to 15 residues. The chain's CDR3 is CASSWNRASGNTIYF. CDR3 in DNA: TGTGCCAGCAGCTGGAACAGGGCTTCTGGAAACACCATATATTTT.

The chain combines TRBV4-2 with TRBJ1-1; 10 nucleotides line up with TRBD1. The CDR3 runs to 14 residues. V lost 1 base to trimming and J lost 7 bases; unmatched junction nucleotides: 3. The V gene's germline CDR1 is LGHNA and CDR2 YNFKEQ. In DNA, the CDR3 is TGTGCCAGCAGCCAAGGACAGGGGGCCTTTGAAGCTTTCTTT. Translation gives CASSQGQGAFEAFF.

V is TRBV5-5 and J is TRBJ2-3; 8 nucleotides agree with TRBD2. V shed 4 bases and J 1 base; nucleotides not matched to a gene: 8. The CDR3 spans 16 residues. Germline V gives CDR1 SGHKS, CDR2 YYEKEE (reference sequence). CDR3 DNA sequence: TGTGCCAGCAGCCGGAAACTTAGCGGGGGCACAGATACGCAGTATTTT. Translation gives CASSRKLSGGTDTQYF.

A few counts support this clone. The chain couples TRBV29-1 to TRBJ1-1; D is possibly TRBD1 (5 bases). From germline, CDR1 is SQVTM and CDR2 ANQGSEA. V lost 3 bases and J lost 5, with 10 bases in between. The CDR3 is 12 amino acids. CDR3 sequence: CSVDGGLTEAFF. DNA of the CDR3: TGCAGCGTTGATGGGGGGTTAACTGAAGCTTTCTTT.

This clone was counted many times. Its ends do not fully match the called genes, so a read error is possible. Other DNA sequences in the same sample also yield this CDR3. The chain has TRBV7-7 and TRBJ2-5; D possibly uses TRBD1 or TRBD2 (5 bases each). The CDR3 length is 13 residues. In germline, CDR1 is SSHAT, CDR2 FNYEAQ (reference sequence). Written as DNA, the CDR3 is TGTGCTAGCAGCTTAGAACGGGGCGAGACCCAGTACTTC. Its protein is CASSLERGETQYF.

The rearrangement links TRBV9 to TRBJ1-6; perhaps TRBD1 as D (6 bases). The length of the CDR3 is 15 residues. Deletions cut 0 bases from V and 7 bases from J, with 11 bases between. Per the germline V gene, CDR1 is SGDLS and CDR2 is YYNGEE. The CDR3 is CASSVGNRANSPLHF. CDR3 sequence (DNA): TGTGCCAGCAGCGTAGGTAACAGGGCGAATTCACCCCTCCACTTT.